The 14 T cell receptor beta chains below were found in one sample sequenced in a study of blood T cell repertoires in COVID-19. Clones were read by immunoSEQ multiplex PCR, and TCRdb kept only the in-frame ones, dropping some. This table holds about 400,000 clones, approximately 90% found once. The sequenced material came from PBMCs or T cells enriched from blood (not recorded which). The receptors stem from a woman younger than 45 with acute COVID-19.

This clone was seen once. The gene calls are TRBV2 and TRBJ1-5; TRBD1 might be the D (6 bases). Looked up from germline, CDR1 is SNHLY and CDR2 is FYNNEI. The CDR3 extends over 17 amino acids. Trimming left V 1 base short and J 0 bases short, with 13 bases between. The CDR3 region is CASSEVRGTLSNQPQHF. The CDR3 DNA sequence: TGTGCCAGCAGTGAAGTCCGAGGGACACTTAGCAATCAGCCCCAGCATTTT.

This sequence joins TRBV7-9 and TRBJ2-7; TRBD1 is a possible D gene (6 bases). V dropped 0 bases and J dropped 2 bases, with 11 bases sitting between them. From germline, CDR1 is SEHNR and CDR2 FQNEAQ (reference sequence). The CDR3 loop spans 15 amino acids. The CDR3 sequence: CASSLAAGATYEQYF. CDR3 bases: TGTGCCAGCAGCTTAGCTGCAGGGGCCACCTACGAGCAGTACTTC.

The V gene is TRBV19, the J gene TRBJ1-6; 11 bases map to TRBD1. The CDR3 has 21 residues. CDR1 is LNHDA and CDR2 is SQIVND in the germline V gene (reference sequence). Losses at the gene ends were 7 bases for V and 1 base for J; bases not matched to a gene: 18. CDR3 DNA sequence: TGTGCCAGTACCCCAGCGGCCGGGACAGGGGGAGTTGGATCCTATAATTCACCCCTCCACTTT. It encodes CASTPAAGTGGVGSYNSPLHF.

The rearrangement links TRBV19 to TRBJ2-4; D is perhaps TRBD1 (5 bases). The CDR3 loop spans 16 amino acids. The germline gives CDR1 LNHDA, CDR2 SQIVND (reference sequence). The V and J ends lost 5 bases and 1 base respectively, with 15 bases between them. The CDR3 nucleotides are TGTGCCAGTAGTTCAAGACAGTTGCAGGCCAAAAACATTCAGTACTTC. Translation gives CASSSRQLQAKNIQYF.

This clone was counted once. Different DNA sequences within this sample yield the same CDR3. V usage is TRBV6-5 and J usage is TRBJ2-2, with D unresolved. Germline V gene data show CDR1 as MNHEY and CDR2 as SVGAGI. V lost 6 bases to trimming and J lost 2 bases, with 7 bases between them. CDR3 length: 13 residues. The CDR3 sequence is CASRSPNTGELFF. The CDR3 DNA is TGTGCCAGCAGGAGTCCCAACACCGGGGAGCTGTTTTTT.

This chain joins TRBV7-9 and TRBJ2-1, with D tentatively TRBD2 (6 bases). CDR3 size: 13 residues. Germline CDR1 and CDR2: SEHNR and FQNEAQ (reference sequence). This chain's CDR3 is CACHSGAYNEQFF. In nucleotides, the CDR3 is TGTGCTTGCCATTCGGGGGCCTACAATGAGCAGTTCTTC.

This chain links TRBV12-5 with TRBJ1-1, with unresolved D. V was pared by 7 bases and J by 1 base, with 16 bases between. This CDR3 comprises 15 residues. Germline V gene lookup returns CDR1 LGHNT and CDR2 FRNRAP. The CDR3 DNA follows: TGTGCTAGTGCGCTTTCTATGGGAGAGAACACTGAAGCTTTCTTT. Protein: CASALSMGENTEAFF.

In its sample, this clone was seen once. The DNA of the CDR3 is TGTGCCAGCAGTTTCTCGGGAGCAAAAACTGGGGCAGGGCATACTAATTCACCCCTCCACTTT. Amino acids: CASSFSGAKTGAGHTNSPLHF. This rearrangement joins TRBV28 to TRBJ1-6; D is perhaps TRBD1 (5 bases). Trimming pared 3 bases from V and 6 bases from J, leaving 30 bases between. The germline gives CDR1 MDHEN, CDR2 SYDVKM. The CDR3 extends over 21 amino acids. Full variable domain (rest looked up from reference TRBV28 and TRBJ1-6): DVKVTQSSRYLVKRTGEKVFLECVQDMDHENMFWYRQDPGLGLRLIYFSYDVKMKEKGDIPEGYSVSREKKERFSLILESASTNQTSMYLCASSFSGAKTGAGHTNSPLHFGNGTRLTVT.

The gene calls are TRBV29-1 and TRBJ2-1, with D tentatively TRBD2 (6 bases). Germline values: CDR1 SQVTM, CDR2 ANQGSEA. V was trimmed by 4 bases and J by 6 bases, leaving 10 bases between them. This CDR3 region has 12 residues. The CDR3 nucleotides read TGCAGCGTTGGGGCGGGGTCCAATGAGCAGTTCTTC. Translated: CSVGAGSNEQFF.

Worth noting for this clone: This sample includes further DNA sequences coding for the same CDR3. The J gene is TRBJ2-7, the V gene TRBV29-1, with D possibly being TRBD2 (6 bases). Between the trimmed V and J ends, which lost 4 bases and 1 base, there was a span of 8 bases. CDR3 length: 12 amino acids. In germline, CDR1 is SQVTM, CDR2 ANQGSEA. CDR3 residues: CSVAAGSYEQYF. In nucleotides, the CDR3 is TGCAGCGTTGCGGCGGGGTCCTACGAGCAGTACTTC.

The chain joins TRBV3-1 (or the pseudogene TRBV3-2) to TRBJ1-1; 10 bases agree with TRBD1. This CDR3 comprises 15 residues. The ends lost 5 bases at V and 2 bases at J; junction bases unmatched: 5. Germline CDR1 reads LGHDT; CDR2 reads YNNKEL (reference sequence). The CDR3: CASSTTGGRNTEAFF. As DNA, the CDR3 is TGTGCCAGCAGCACGACAGGGGGCCGTAACACTGAAGCTTTCTTT.

This clone has a single count. This chain uses TRBV2 with TRBJ1-4, with D unclear. Per germline, CDR1 SNHLY and CDR2 FYNNEI. V lost 5 bases, J lost 3 bases, and 7 bases lay in between. This CDR3 spans 13 amino acids. The CDR3 DNA is TGTGCCAGCAGTTCGCGGGCTAATGAAAAACTGTTTTTT. This translates into CASSSRANEKLFF.

This chain joins TRBV3-1 (or the pseudogene TRBV3-2) and TRBJ2-1; the D gene is possibly TRBD1 (6 bases). The V end was cut by 9 bases, the J end by 5 bases, with 17 bases between. Germline V gene sequence: CDR1 LGHDT, CDR2 YNNKEL (reference sequence). The CDR3 is made up of 14 amino acids. CDR3 in amino acids: CASSILGTNNEQFF. CDR3 in DNA: TGTGCCAGTTCCATCCTCGGGACAAACAATGAGCAGTTCTTC.

DNA for the CDR3: TGTGCCAGCAGTTTAGGCGGGAGGCCAGATACGCAGTATTTT. It translates to CASSLGGRPDTQYF. The V call is TRBV27, the J call TRBJ2-3; 8 bases line up with TRBD2. Looked up from germline, CDR1 is MNHEY and CDR2 is SMNVEV (reference sequence). V lost 2 bases and J lost 4; bases outside the gene matches: 2. This CDR3 contains 14 residues.